This T cell receptor (beta chain) was sequenced for a study of cytomegalovirus exposure and HLA in healthy donors. In germline, CDR1 is SGHTA, CDR2 FQGNSA. With 0 bases removed from V and 6 bases from J, the gap between germline ends came to 14 bases. The CDR3 contains 15 residues. Study findings and constraints: Near-uniform donor sequencing depth was presumed by presence/absence analyses. Further analysis was carried out later, and it showed several of the most significant clusters appearing linked to common viral pathogens. Data from an earlier analysis indicated that most TCR beta V segments were productive either about 87% or about 30% of the time. An analysis was carried out later, and it reportedly showed fewer N-insertions in an Asian-associated ancestry cluster than the approximately 700-donor mean.

This clone was seen a few times. The antigen is not known. PCR primers comprised 60 Vbeta and 13 Jbeta primers. Using immunoSEQ multiplex PCR, the repertoire was profiled, and TCRdb retains in-frame clones only, with some absent. The data show approximately 160,000 clones, around 80% seen once. The chain employs TRBV7-2 and TRBJ1-2; D unclear. The sequence was obtained from a woman aged 50 to 60 in good health and CMV-seropositive. Specimen: PBMCs. The CDR3 nucleotides read TGTGCCAGCAGCTTAGCGCGGGGAGAACGGGATGGCTACACCTTC. It translates to CASSLARGERDGYTF.